A single sample is the source of the 8 T cell receptor beta chains below, sequenced in a study of cytomegalovirus exposure and HLA in healthy donors. PCR amplification relied on 60 Vbeta primers (plus 13 Jbeta primers). Sequencing was performed with immunoSEQ multiplex PCR; in TCRdb, only in-frame clones are kept and a portion is missing. The top ten hold roughly 2% of the sample, which has approximately 130,000 clones, approximately 77% seen once. Sequencing used PBMCs. These receptor sequences come from a man between 18 and 35 years old in good health and CMV-seronegative.

This clone was seen only a few times. The chain joins TRBV10-2 to TRBJ1-2, with a tentative D call TRBD1 (5 bases). CDR1 is WSHSY and CDR2 is SAAADI in the germline V gene. This CDR3 has 13 residues. The V end lost 10 bases, the J end lost 4 bases, and 16 bases lay between the germline ends. The DNA of the CDR3 is TGCGCCACCACACTGGGGCGGGGCTATGGCTACACCTTC. This sequence encodes CATTLGRGYGYTF.

This clone showed up just a few times. The rearrangement links TRBV5-4 to TRBJ2-5; 13 bases agree with TRBD2. Per the germline V gene, CDR1 is SGHNT and CDR2 is YYREEE (reference sequence). The V segment lost 4 bases and the J segment 7 bases; nucleotides outside the gene matches: 10. This CDR3 spans 16 amino acids. In DNA, the CDR3 is TGTGCCAGCAGCCTGAGGACTAGCGGGGGCTCCGGGACCCAGTACTTC. This codes for CASSLRTSGGSGTQYF.

This chain links TRBV28 with TRBJ1-2; TRBD1 matches at 8 bases. This CDR3 is built from 13 residues. CDR1 and CDR2 (germline): MDHEN, SYDVKM. V gave up 7 bases and J gave up 5 bases; unmatched junction bases: 6. The CDR3 region has the DNA TGTGCCAGCACCACAGGGGGTCGGTATGGCTACACCTTC. Its protein is CASTTGGRYGYTF.

V gene TRBV25-1 combines with J gene TRBJ2-3, with 7 bases identical to TRBD1. Per germline, CDR1 MGHDK and CDR2 SYGVNS. The V and J ends lost 6 bases and 3 bases, in that order; junction bases with no gene match: 6. This CDR3 is built from 14 residues. The CDR3, as DNA: TGTGCCAGCAGAAGGGGGCCGATGACAGATACGCAGTATTTT. It encodes CASRRGPMTDTQYF.

The V gene is TRBV27, the J gene TRBJ2-7; unclear D gene. Germline V gene data show CDR1 as MNHEY and CDR2 as SMNVEV (reference sequence). Trimming removed 0 bases from V and 0 bases from J, with 18 bases in between. The CDR3 runs 18 residues. CDR3 sequence (DNA): TGTGCCAGCAGTTTATCGGCGTGGGCCGCCCAAAGCTCCTACGAGCAGTACTTC. It is translated as CASSLSAWAAQSSYEQYF.

The chain joins TRBV6-5 to TRBJ1-2; D might be TRBD1 (5 bases). The CDR3 is 13 residues long. Trimming stripped 5 bases from V and 8 bases from J, with 15 bases between. In germline, CDR1 is MNHEY, CDR2 SVGAGI. The CDR3: CASSPGHLKGYTF. For the CDR3, the DNA is TGTGCCAGCAGTCCCGGACACCTAAAGGGCTACACCTTC.

The chain joins TRBV10-2 to TRBJ1-2, with 9 bases aligning to TRBD1. The germline V gene encodes CDR1 WSHSY and CDR2 SAAADI. The length of the CDR3 is 14 residues. The ends lost 10 bases at V and 2 bases at J; junction bases unmatched: 8. CDR3 in DNA: TGCGCCACCTTGGGGACAGGGTCCAACTATGGCTACACCTTC. Its protein is CATLGTGSNYGYTF.

This clone was seen just once. V is TRBV19 and J is TRBJ2-6, with 8 bases fitting TRBD2. The germline V gene has CDR1 LNHDA and CDR2 SQIVND (reference sequence). The CDR3 totals 17 residues. J was trimmed by 9 bases and V by 2 bases; bases with no gene match: 12. The CDR3 bases are TGTGCCAGTAGTATACCGCGGCTAGCGGGTGACCGCAACGTCCTGACTTTC. This gives the protein CASSIPRLAGDRNVLTF. Full variable domain (outside the CDR3, taken from reference TRBV19 and TRBJ2-6): DGGITQSPKYLFRKEGQNVTLSCEQNLNHDAMYWYRQDPGQGLRLIYYSQIVNDFQKGDIAEGYSVSREKKESFPLTVTSAQKNPTAFYLCASSIPRLAGDRNVLTFGAGSRLTVL.